Following are 14 T cell receptor beta chains from one sample sequenced in a study of Graves' ophthalmopathy and Graves' hyperthyroidism (dated by TCRdb to between 2017 and 2018). Instrument on record: Illumina HiSeq 2000. For repertoire sequencing, TCR beta CDR3 regions were amplified from RNA transcripts. HTBI primers and the Qiagen OneStep RT-PCR kit were used in a first-round RT-PCR, which was followed by a second-round multiplex PCR, size selection and purification. Using fastp trimming at Q25 and MiXCR clonotype assembly, TCRdb reanalyzed the public sequencing data and kept in-frame beta chains. Each CDR3 protein appears once, grouped with its most common genes and DNA. Present in this sample are 500,000 to 800,000 distinct CDR3 sequences, about two fifths of which were seen just once. Over 2.5% of the sample belongs to the ten largest clones. The source material was peripheral blood. These receptors were taken from an adult man with Graves' ophthalmopathy.

This clonotype was detected ten times or more. The V gene is TRBV29-1, the J gene TRBJ2-5; the D gene is possibly TRBD2 (6 bases). Germline lookup yields CDR1 SQVTM and CDR2 ANQGSEA. Trimming removed 3 bases at V and 2 bases at J, with 10 bases between. The CDR3 extends over 13 amino acids. CDR3 sequence (DNA): TGCAGCGTTGAGTCAGGGACTCAAGAGACCCAGTACTTC. Its protein is CSVESGTQETQYF.

This clonotype was seen a few times. The V gene is TRBV7-8, the J gene TRBJ1-5; 8 positions match TRBD1. Looked up from germline, CDR1 is SGHVS and CDR2 is FQNEAQ. The CDR3 runs to 15 residues. J was trimmed by 6 bases and V by 0 bases; bases with no gene match: 4. The CDR3 region has the DNA TGTGCCAGCAGCTTAGCGGGGACAGGTGGTCAGCCCCAGCATTTT. It is translated as CASSLAGTGGQPQHF.

The table lists this clonotype with a count of one. V is TRBV25-1 and J is TRBJ2-7; TRBD2 matches 13 bases. Unmatched junction bases numbered 8, after V lost 10 bases and J lost 5 bases. Per the germline V gene, CDR1 is MGHDK and CDR2 is SYGVNS. The CDR3 has 14 residues. In nucleotides, the CDR3 is TGTGCCACCCGGACTAGCGGGAGACTAAACGAGCAGTACTTC. This sequence encodes CATRTSGRLNEQYF.

This chain links TRBV10-3 with TRBJ2-1; TRBD1 matches 7 bases. The CDR3 sequence is 16 residues long. Germline loops: CDR1 ENHRY, CDR2 SYGVKD. Unmatched junction bases numbered 12, after V lost 3 bases and J lost 7 bases. Here the CDR3 DNA reads TGTGCCATCAGTGATCGAGACAGGGAGTTACTGAATGAGCAGTTCTTC. Translated, it gives CAISDRDRELLNEQFF.

This clonotype was seen repeatedly, ten times or more. DNA for the CDR3: TGTGCCAGCAGCTTAACAGGGCTGCAGCCCCAGCATTTT. Translation: CASSLTGLQPQHF. The chain carries TRBV7-3 and TRBJ1-5; D not resolved. The CDR3 totals 13 residues. CDR1 and CDR2 from the germline V gene are SGHTA and FQGTGA. Trimming removed 0 bases from V and 7 bases from J, with 7 bases in between.

The sample holds many counts of this clonotype. V usage is TRBV24-1 and J usage is TRBJ2-5, with D unclear. The CDR3 has 13 residues. Trimming shortened V by 3 bases and J by 10 bases, and 14 bases separated the two germline ends. Germline V gene sequence: CDR1 KGHDR, CDR2 SFDVKD. CDR3 amino acids: CATSDRVDEGQYF. CDR3 in DNA: TGTGCCACCAGTGATAGGGTTGATGAAGGCCAGTACTTC.

The chain joins TRBV10-3 to TRBJ2-7; tentative D call: TRBD1 (5 bases). Germline CDR1 and CDR2: ENHRY and SYGVKD. The V gene lost 2 bases and the J gene lost 6 bases, with 17 bases spanning the gap. There are 15 residues in the CDR3. CDR3 sequence (DNA): TGTGCCATCAGTGAGAACAGCAGTTTTGGGGCCGAGCAGTACTTC. It yields the protein CAISENSSFGAEQYF.

In its sample, this clonotype was seen once. The junction differs from germline at one of its ends, possibly a read error. The chain uses TRBV25-1 and TRBJ1-1; TRBD1 might be the D (5 bases). CDR3 length: 13 amino acids. Germline CDR1 is MGHDK and CDR2 is SYGVNS. The CDR3 region is CASSVSGYAEAFF. The CDR3 DNA follows: TGTGCCAGCAGTGTTTCAGGGTACGCTGAAGCCTTCTTT. Full variable domain (missing parts from reference TRBV25-1 and TRBJ1-1): EADIYQTPRYLVIGTGKKITLECSQTMGHDKMYWYQQDPGMELHLIHYSYGVNSTEKGDLSSESTVSRIRTEHFPLTLESARPSHTSQYLCASSVSGYAEAFFGQGTRLTVV.

This clonotype was seen ten or more times. The genes are TRBV5-1 and TRBJ2-7; D possibly corresponds to TRBD1 (5 bases). The CDR3 sequence is 15 residues long. The V end lost 0 bases, the J end lost 3 bases, and 13 bases lay between the germline ends. Germline V gene lookup returns CDR1 SGHRS and CDR2 YFSETQ. The CDR3 DNA follows: TGCGCCAGCAGCTTGGGTTACAGGACGATCTACGAGCAGTACTTC. This codes for CASSLGYRTIYEQYF. Full variable domain (remainder filled in from reference TRBV5-1 and TRBJ2-7): KAGVTQTPRYLIKTRGQQVTLSCSPISGHRSVSWYQQTPGQGLQFLFEYFSETQRNKGNFPGRFSGRQFSNSRSEMNVSTLELGDSALYLCASSLGYRTIYEQYFGPGTRLTVT.

This clonotype appeared many times. The gene calls are TRBV20-1 and TRBJ1-1; D might be TRBD1 (5 bases). CDR1 is DFQATT, CDR2 SNEGSKA, per germline (reference sequence). The CDR3 has 13 amino acids. Trimming shortened V by 4 bases and J by 3 bases, and 12 bases separated the two germline ends. CDR3: CSATGTDDTEAFF. For the CDR3, the DNA is TGCAGTGCTACAGGGACGGACGACACTGAAGCTTTCTTT.

This chain joins TRBV5-1 and TRBJ2-7; the match to TRBD1 covers 7 bases. The trim removed 4 bases at V and 2 bases at J, leaving 12 bases unmatched. This CDR3 has 16 amino acids. Per the germline V gene, CDR1 is SGHRS and CDR2 is YFSETQ. The CDR3 bases are TGCGCCAGCAGCGAAAGCGGTGGACAGGTCCCCTACGAGCAGTACTTC. Protein sequence: CASSESGGQVPYEQYF.

This clonotype was seen at least ten times. The V call is TRBV12-3 or TRBV12-4, the J call TRBJ2-7; tentative D call: TRBD2 (6 bases). Trimming pared 1 base from V and 4 bases from J, leaving 11 bases between. This CDR3 is built from 14 residues. This chain's CDR3 is CASSLDGSTYEQYF. The CDR3 DNA reads TGTGCCAGCAGTTTAGACGGGAGCACTTACGAGCAGTACTTC.

J is TRBJ2-7 and V is TRBV7-9; 10 bases align to TRBD1. The junction had 17 bases not matched to a gene; V was cut back by 3 bases and J by 6 bases. CDR1 is SEHNR and CDR2 is FQNEAQ in the germline V gene (reference sequence). This CDR3 contains 18 residues. The chain's CDR3 is CASSLDGDHGQGGLEQYF. The CDR3 coding sequence is TGTGCCAGCAGCTTGGACGGGGACCATGGACAGGGGGGGCTCGAGCAGTACTTC. The complete variable domain, with remaining parts taken from reference TRBV7-9 and TRBJ2-7, reads DTGVSQNPRHKITKRGQNVTFRCDPISEHNRLYWYRQTLGQGPEFLTYFQNEAQLEKSRLLSDRFSAERPKGSFSTLEIQRTEQGDSAMYLCASSLDGDHGQGGLEQYFGPGTRLTVT.

This rearrangement joins TRBV12-3 or TRBV12-4 to TRBJ1-3; 7 bases are a match to TRBD1. V shed 5 bases and J 4 bases; nucleotides not matched to a gene: 11. The CDR3 length is 16 residues. CDR3 residues: CASSTVATGQGNTIYF. Written as DNA, the CDR3 is TGTGCCAGCAGTACAGTGGCGACAGGGCAGGGAAACACCATATATTTT.